The 29 T cell receptor beta chains below were found in one sample sequenced in a study of T-cell reconstitution after alpha-beta-depleted transplantation in children. Preparation of the TCRbeta library involved a method that used unique molecular identifiers. TCRdb re-called the PCR reads through MiXCR, storing one row per CDR3 protein. This sample has about a million distinct CDR3 sequences, with roughly 29% found just once. The source material was PBMCs, mostly from graft donor cells, sampled 360 days after TCRalphabeta/CD19-depleted stem cell transplant. The receptors derive from a boy in the first two years of life who had a stem cell transplant for SCID, so the T cells may come from the graft donor.

The V and J genes are TRBV6-5 and TRBJ2-2, with unresolved D. Germline V lookup: CDR1 MNHEY, CDR2 SVGAGI. There are 16 residues in the CDR3. Trimming left V 6 bases short and J 6 bases short, with 20 bases between. Here the CDR3 reads CASRREYMSEAGELFF. The CDR3 bases are TGTGCCAGCAGACGAGAATACATGAGTGAGGCCGGGGAGCTGTTTTTT.

J is TRBJ2-7 and V is TRBV4-1; 9 bases align to TRBD2. CDR3 length: 20 amino acids. Per germline, CDR1 MGHRA and CDR2 YSYEKL. After removal of 0 bases from V and 3 bases from J, the junction contained 18 bases not matched to a gene. In DNA form, the CDR3 reads TGCGCCAGCAGCCAAGATCGTTCCCCGAATCAAGCGGGGGGATACTACGAGCAGTACTTC. Its translation is CASSQDRSPNQAGGYYEQYF.

This chain links TRBV20-1 with TRBJ1-2, with D unresolved. The V end lost 4 bases, the J end lost 3 bases, and 12 bases lay between the germline ends. The CDR3 totals 13 residues. CDR1 is DFQATT, CDR2 SNEGSKA, per germline (reference sequence). CDR3 sequence: CSAILRGYYGYTF. The CDR3 DNA follows: TGCAGTGCTATTCTGCGTGGCTACTATGGCTACACCTTC.

The V and J genes are TRBV9 and TRBJ2-5, with 7 positions matching TRBD2. This CDR3 spans 14 amino acids. The ends lost 4 bases at V and 4 bases at J; junction bases unmatched: 7. Germline V gives CDR1 SGDLS, CDR2 YYNGEE. CDR3 amino acids: CASSLGGSSETQYF. The CDR3 DNA reads TGTGCCAGCAGCCTGGGAGGGTCCTCAGAGACCCAGTACTTC. Looking up the rest from reference TRBV9 and TRBJ2-5 gives the full variable domain: DSGVTQTPKHLITATGQRVTLRCSPRSGDLSVYWYQQSLDQGLQFLIQYYNGEERAKGNILERFSAQQFPDLHSELNLSSLELGDSALYFCASSLGGSSETQYFGPGTRLLVL.

The chain couples TRBV4-3 to TRBJ2-4; TRBD1 is a possible D gene (6 bases). CDR3 length equals 15 residues. CDR1 and CDR2 from the germline V gene are LGHNA and YSLEER. Between the trimmed V and J ends, which lost 4 bases and 1 base, there was a span of 11 bases. CDR3 coding DNA: TGCGCCAGCAGCCCTTCCAGGGGTGCCAAAAACATTCAGTACTTC. Its protein is CASSPSRGAKNIQYF.

This clonotype has more than one count but fewer than ten. The rearrangement uses TRBV6-5 and TRBJ2-3; 11 positions match TRBD2. This CDR3 region has 19 residues. Trimming at V came to 0 bases and at J to 2 bases, leaving 10 bases not matched to a gene. Germline V gives CDR1 MNHEY, CDR2 SVGAGI. The CDR3 DNA reads as TGTGCCAGCAGTTACTCGAGGGGCTTTAGCGGGGGGGACACAGATACGCAGTATTTT. Translation: CASSYSRGFSGGDTDTQYF.

The genes are TRBV27 and TRBJ2-1; 9 bases are shared with TRBD1. Per germline, CDR1 MNHEY and CDR2 SMNVEV (reference sequence). The CDR3 length is 14 residues. V shed 7 bases and J 6 bases; nucleotides not matched to a gene: 7. The DNA for the CDR3 is TGTGCCAGCACCGGGACAGGGTATACCAATGAGCAGTTCTTC. Its translation is CASTGTGYTNEQFF.

The rearrangement links TRBV11-2 to TRBJ2-3, with a tentative D call TRBD1 (6 bases). Trimming stripped 4 bases from V and 4 bases from J, with 15 bases between. The CDR3 extends over 15 amino acids. Per germline, CDR1 SGHAT and CDR2 FQNNGV. CDR3 loop: CASSYRGSSADTQYF. Here the CDR3 DNA reads TGTGCCAGCAGCTATAGGGGGTCTTCGGCAGATACGCAGTATTTT.

The chain has TRBV5-1 and TRBJ2-3; perhaps TRBD1 as D (5 bases). The length of the CDR3 is 16 residues. Germline lookup yields CDR1 SGHRS and CDR2 YFSETQ. Trimming cost V 4 bases and J 0 bases, with 15 bases left between them. CDR3 loop: CASSAVRTTSTDTQYF. The CDR3, as DNA: TGCGCCAGCAGCGCGGTCCGGACAACCAGCACAGATACGCAGTATTTT.

The sample holds many counts of this clonotype. The chain joins TRBV6-1 to TRBJ2-2; no clear D gene. The length of the CDR3 is 16 residues. The germline V gene has CDR1 MNHNS and CDR2 SASEGT. With 8 bases removed from V and 2 bases from J, the gap between germline ends came to 18 bases. The CDR3 bases are TGTGCCAGCTGCGCCTTCCGCTCCCTTAACACCGGGGAGCTGTTTTTT. As protein: CASCAFRSLNTGELFF.

A few counts support this clonotype. This chain connects TRBV29-1 to TRBJ2-1; a possible D gene is TRBD1 (8 bases). V lost 7 bases and J lost 5, with 21 bases in between. From germline, CDR1 is SQVTM and CDR2 ANQGSEA. This CDR3 region has 15 residues. This CDR3 reads CSANRGGARHNEQFF. CDR3 nucleotides: TGCAGCGCCAACAGGGGGGGGGCACGGCACAATGAGCAGTTCTTC.

This clonotype has a single count. The V call is TRBV15, the J call TRBJ2-5, with 9 bases that match TRBD1. Germline trimming cut 1 base from V and 4 bases from J; bases unmatched to any gene: 1. The CDR3 is 14 amino acids. Germline V gene data show CDR1 as LNHNV and CDR2 as YYDKDF (reference sequence). CDR3 in DNA: TGTGCCACCAGCAGAGCGGACAGGGGAGAGACCCAGTACTTC. Residues: CATSRADRGETQYF.

The V call is TRBV15, the J call TRBJ1-4; D unresolved. CDR1 is LNHNV and CDR2 is YYDKDF in the germline V gene (reference sequence). CDR3 size: 15 residues. V was shortened by 0 bases and J by 7 bases, with 12 bases between the two germline ends. For the CDR3, the DNA is TGTGCCACCAGCAGAGATCATGAGGGCGTTGAAAAACTGTTTTTT. Its protein product is CATSRDHEGVEKLFF.

This sequence joins TRBV20-1 and TRBJ2-1, with 11 bases matching TRBD2. The CDR3 extends over 15 amino acids. Germline V gene data show CDR1 as DFQATT and CDR2 as SNEGSKA (reference sequence). The V and J ends lost 3 bases and 7 bases, in that order; junction bases with no gene match: 8. CDR3 nucleotides: TGCAGTGCTAGTGGACTAGCGGGTATGGGGAATGAGCAGTTCTTC. It translates to CSASGLAGMGNEQFF.

This clonotype has a count of ten or more. V and J are TRBV15 and TRBJ2-7; a possible D gene is TRBD1 (5 bases). This CDR3 comprises 15 residues. Germline assignment: CDR1 LNHNV and CDR2 YYDKDF (reference sequence). With 1 base removed from V and 1 base from J, the gap between germline ends came to 11 bases. DNA of the CDR3: TGTGCCACCAGCAGAGTGGGGAAGGGGTCCTACGAGCAGTACTTC. Protein: CATSRVGKGSYEQYF.

This clonotype has a handful of counts. The chain is built from TRBV4-1 and TRBJ2-7; D is unresolved. V was shortened by 0 bases and J by 2 bases, with 11 bases between the two germline ends. This CDR3 is 15 amino acids long. Germline-derived CDR1 and CDR2 are MGHRA and YSYEKL. The CDR3 loop is CASSQDMDPAYEQYF. DNA of the CDR3: TGCGCCAGCAGCCAAGATATGGACCCCGCCTACGAGCAGTACTTC.

This chain connects TRBV19 to TRBJ2-1; 16 nucleotides line up with TRBD2. Germline-derived CDR1 and CDR2 are LNHDA and SQIVND (reference sequence). This CDR3 region has 15 residues. With 7 bases clipped from V and 7 bases from J, the junction kept 4 bases outside the gene matches. CDR3 bases: TGTGCCAGTACCCCGGGACTAGCGGGGGGGAATGAGCAGTTCTTC. It is translated as CASTPGLAGGNEQFF.

A few counts support this clonotype. The J gene is TRBJ2-2, the V gene TRBV28; no clear D gene. V shed 7 bases and J shed 1 base, with 7 bases lying between them. Germline values: CDR1 MDHEN, CDR2 SYDVKM. This CDR3 has 13 residues. CDR3 nucleotide sequence: TGTGCCAGCAAGAGAGGGAACACCGGGGAGCTGTTTTTT. This encodes CASKRGNTGELFF.

Details on this clonotype: Relative to the germline gene, one junction end is altered; a read error may explain this. The chain joins TRBV20-1 to TRBJ2-5; D unresolved. CDR3 length: 13 residues. CDR1 and CDR2 (germline): DFQATT, SNEGSKA (reference sequence). CDR3 in DNA: TGCAGTGCTAGAGGACCCCGACCTATTCTCCAGAACTTC. Protein product: CSARGPRPILQNF.

In its sample, this clonotype was seen a few times. The J gene is TRBJ2-3, the V gene TRBV14; D ambiguous. Trimming removed 3 bases at V and 4 bases at J, with 5 bases between. Germline CDR1 is SGHDN and CDR2 is FVKESK. This CDR3 spans 12 amino acids. This chain's CDR3 is CASSHTADTQYF. The CDR3 coding sequence is TGTGCCAGCAGCCACACGGCAGATACGCAGTATTTT.

The chain employs TRBV4-3 and TRBJ1-5, with D uncertain. The germline gives CDR1 LGHNA, CDR2 YSLEER. Trimming pared 1 base from V and 0 bases from J, leaving 7 bases between. The CDR3 runs to 15 residues. CDR3 sequence (DNA): TGCGCCAGCAGCCAAGGGTGGGATAGCAATCAGCCCCAGCATTTT. Encoded protein: CASSQGWDSNQPQHF.

The chain has TRBV12-3 or TRBV12-4 and TRBJ1-5; 8 nucleotides match TRBD1. This CDR3 spans 15 amino acids. J lost 6 bases, V lost 1 base, and 5 bases had no gene match. The CDR3 loop reads CASSLGQGIPQPQHF. The CDR3 coding sequence is TGTGCCAGCAGTTTAGGACAGGGGATCCCTCAGCCCCAGCATTTT.

This chain connects TRBV6-5 to TRBJ2-6; 10 bases line up with TRBD1. Trimming removed 1 base from V and 1 base from J; junction bases left unmatched: 7. The CDR3 consists of 19 residues. Germline V gene lookup returns CDR1 MNHEY and CDR2 SVGAGI. As DNA, the CDR3 is TGTGCCAGCAGTTACTTAAGGGGGACAGGGGTATCTGGGGCCAACGTCCTGACTTTC. Protein sequence: CASSYLRGTGVSGANVLTF.

The gene calls are TRBV12-3 or TRBV12-4 and TRBJ1-1; 8 bases line up with TRBD1. The CDR3 extends over 14 amino acids. V dropped 7 bases and J dropped 2; count of bases not matched to a gene: 6. This CDR3 is CASTPGQVNTEAFF. DNA for the CDR3: TGTGCCAGCACCCCGGGACAGGTAAACACTGAAGCTTTCTTT.

This chain connects TRBV20-1 to TRBJ2-5, with TRBD2 matching 7 bases. J gave up 5 bases and V 6 bases, and 6 bases lay outside the gene matches. Germline V gene lookup returns CDR1 DFQATT and CDR2 SNEGSKA (reference sequence). CDR3 size: 12 residues. This CDR3 reads CSAPRGDETQYF. For the CDR3, the DNA is TGCAGTGCCCCCCGGGGGGACGAGACCCAGTACTTC.

This clonotype was detected a few times. The chain joins TRBV7-2 to TRBJ2-2; 8 bases agree with TRBD2. The CDR3 totals 18 residues. V lost 2 bases and J lost 2; bases outside the gene matches: 10. CDR1 and CDR2 (germline): SGHTA, FQGNSA. In nucleotides, the CDR3 is TGTGCCAGCAGCTTACTGGCGGGCGGGGGGCCTAACACCGGGGAGCTGTTTTTT. This codes for CASSLLAGGGPNTGELFF.

The CDR3 bases are TGTGCCAGCAGCTCCGGCCTTGTGGCCCCACAAGAGACCCAGTACTTC. Translation gives CASSSGLVAPQETQYF. The V call is TRBV7-9, the J call TRBJ2-5; D remains ambiguous. The germline V gene has CDR1 SEHNR and CDR2 FQNEAQ (reference sequence). This CDR3 has 16 residues. V was cut by 4 bases and J by 2 bases, with 17 bases left in between. Together with reference TRBV7-9 and TRBJ2-5, the CDR3 gives the full variable domain: DTGVSQNPRHKITKRGQNVTFRCDPISEHNRLYWYRQTLGQGPEFLTYFQNEAQLEKSRLLSDRFSAERPKGSFSTLEIQRTEQGDSAMYLCASSSGLVAPQETQYFGPGTRLLVL.

This clonotype was counted only a few times. The chain recombines TRBV5-1 with TRBJ2-2, with 8 nucleotides matching TRBD1. The germline V gene encodes CDR1 SGHRS and CDR2 YFSETQ. CDR3 length equals 17 residues. The V and J ends lost 7 bases and 1 base, in that order; junction bases with no gene match: 12. CDR3 sequence reads: CASQSDRDSLNTGELFF. In DNA form, the CDR3 reads TGCGCCAGCCAGTCGGACAGGGACTCCCTGAACACCGGGGAGCTGTTTTTT.

This chain connects TRBV5-1 to TRBJ2-7; D could derive from TRBD1 or TRBD2 (5 bases each). CDR1 is SGHRS, CDR2 YFSETQ, per germline. The CDR3 is 15 amino acids. V gave up 0 bases and J gave up 4 bases, with 14 bases separating them. Here the CDR3 DNA reads TGCGCCAGCAGCTTGGAGGCAGGGCCGGGATACGAGCAGTACTTC. It encodes CASSLEAGPGYEQYF.